These 9 T cell receptor beta chains originate from one sample sequenced in a study of T cells in Graves' hyperthyroidism and ophthalmopathy. The investigators amplified TCR beta CDR3 regions from RNA transcripts. A set of HTBI primers served as the primers for a first-round RT-PCR of the TCR CDR3. TCRdb used MiXCR to reprocess the multiplex PCR reads, holding one entry per CDR3 protein. This sample has some 490,000 distinct CDR3 sequences, with about 20% found just once. The source material was blood. All receptors come from a woman between 70 and 85 years old with Graves' ophthalmopathy.

The gene calls are TRBV9 and TRBJ2-2; no clear D. There are 16 residues in the CDR3. V was trimmed by 0 bases and J by 3 bases, leaving 12 bases between them. Germline assignment: CDR1 SGDLS and CDR2 YYNGEE. The CDR3 sequence is CASSVDILRDTGELFF. CDR3 bases: TGTGCCAGCAGCGTAGATATCCTACGGGACACCGGGGAGCTGTTTTTT.

The rearrangement joins TRBV10-2 to TRBJ2-3; the D is unclear. Between the trimmed V and J ends, which lost 3 bases and 2 bases, there was a span of 12 bases. The germline V gene encodes CDR1 WSHSY and CDR2 SAAADI. This CDR3 comprises 15 residues. The CDR3 DNA reads TGCGCCAGCAGTGACCCTGGGAATCCCACAGATACGCAGTATTTT. Protein: CASSDPGNPTDTQYF.

This clonotype was picked up a small number of times. V and J are TRBV2 and TRBJ1-2, with D unresolved. Germline values: CDR1 SNHLY, CDR2 FYNNEI. With 4 bases removed from V and 2 bases from J, the gap between germline ends came to 11 bases. This CDR3 has 14 amino acids. CDR3 nucleotides: TGTGCCAGCAGTGCGAAGCAGCACAACTATGGCTACACCTTC. Translated, it gives CASSAKQHNYGYTF.

The rearrangement links TRBV20-1 to TRBJ2-1; 10 bases agree with TRBD2. J lost 6 bases, V lost 8 bases, and 7 bases had no gene match. There are 13 residues in the CDR3. Germline V CDR1 and CDR2: DFQATT, SNEGSKA (reference sequence). CDR3 coding DNA: TGCAGTAAGACTAGCGGGCCCCTCAATGAGCAGTTCTTC. This codes for CSKTSGPLNEQFF.

This clonotype has a count of ten or more. This chain's CDR3 is CASSPGTPYEQYF. The CDR3 DNA is TGTGCCAGCTCACCAGGAACACCCTACGAGCAGTACTTC. The chain combines TRBV18 with TRBJ2-7; unclear D gene. CDR3 length equals 13 residues. Germline V gene lookup returns CDR1 KGHSH and CDR2 LQKENI. Trimming pared 2 bases from V and 2 bases from J, leaving 7 bases between. Supplemented by reference TRBV18 and TRBJ2-7, the full variable domain reads NAGVMQNPRHLVRRRGQEARLRCSPMKGHSHVYWYRQLPEEGLKFMVYLQKENIIDESGMPKERFSAEFPKEGPSILRIQQVVRGDSAAYFCASSPGTPYEQYFGPGTRLTVT.

In its sample, this clonotype was seen many times. The chain uses TRBV28 and TRBJ2-1, with D maybe TRBD1 (6 bases). V was cut by 4 bases and J by 0 bases, with 13 bases left in between. The CDR3 extends over 16 amino acids. Looked up from germline, CDR1 is MDHEN and CDR2 is SYDVKM. Here the CDR3 DNA reads TGTGCCAGCAGTTCACTCACAGGGAGCTCCTACAATGAGCAGTTCTTC. This sequence encodes CASSSLTGSSYNEQFF.

This chain connects TRBV20-1 to TRBJ2-1; 11 nucleotides match TRBD2. Germline V gives CDR1 DFQATT, CDR2 SNEGSKA (reference sequence). CDR3 length: 15 amino acids. The CDR3 DNA reads TGCAGGACTCCGACTAGCGGGACCTCCTACAATGAGCAGTTCTTC. Translation gives CRTPTSGTSYNEQFF.

This clonotype was seen repeatedly, ten times or more. The chain recombines TRBV20-1 with TRBJ2-5; tentative D call: TRBD1 (6 bases). V dropped 0 bases and J dropped 2 bases, with 13 bases sitting between them. Germline V gives CDR1 DFQATT, CDR2 SNEGSKA (reference sequence). CDR3 length: 15 residues. Here the CDR3 DNA reads TGCAGTGCTAGAGATTCATCGGACAGTCAAGAGACCCAGTACTTC. This sequence encodes CSARDSSDSQETQYF.

This clonotype showed up just a few times. The CDR3 loop reads CASSQQGDRFLYGYTF. In nucleotides, the CDR3 is TGTGCCAGCAGTCAACAGGGAGACAGGTTCCTCTATGGCTACACCTTC. The chain uses TRBV12-3 or TRBV12-4 and TRBJ1-2; maybe TRBD1 (6 bases). V was pared by 5 bases and J by 4 bases, with 20 bases between. The CDR3 loop spans 16 amino acids.